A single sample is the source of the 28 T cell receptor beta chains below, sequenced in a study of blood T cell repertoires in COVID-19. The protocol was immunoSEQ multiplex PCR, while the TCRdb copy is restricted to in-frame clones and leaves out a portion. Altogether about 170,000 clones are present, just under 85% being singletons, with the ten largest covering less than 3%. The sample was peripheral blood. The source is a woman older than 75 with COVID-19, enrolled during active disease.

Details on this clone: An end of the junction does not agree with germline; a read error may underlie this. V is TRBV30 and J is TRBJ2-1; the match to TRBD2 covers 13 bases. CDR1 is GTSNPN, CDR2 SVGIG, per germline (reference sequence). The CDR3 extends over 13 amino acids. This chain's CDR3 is CAWNPGLAGKWVF. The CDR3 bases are TGTGCCTGGAATCCGGGACTAGCGGGGAAGTGGGTCTTC.

The CDR3 loop reads CASSVLAGYEQYF. The CDR3 bases are TGTGCCAGCAGCGTGCTAGCGGGGTACGAGCAGTACTTC. The chain is built from TRBV7-2 and TRBJ2-7; 9 bases fit TRBD2. The CDR3 covers 13 residues. CDR1 SGHTA and CDR2 FQGNSA come from the germline V gene. J lost 4 bases, V lost 5 bases, and 3 bases had no gene match.

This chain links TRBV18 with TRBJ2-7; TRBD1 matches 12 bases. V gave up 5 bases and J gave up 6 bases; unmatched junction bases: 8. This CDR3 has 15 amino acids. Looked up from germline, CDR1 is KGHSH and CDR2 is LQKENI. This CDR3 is CASSSGTGGRLEQYF. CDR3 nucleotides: TGTGCCAGCTCATCGGGGACAGGGGGCCGTCTCGAGCAGTACTTC.

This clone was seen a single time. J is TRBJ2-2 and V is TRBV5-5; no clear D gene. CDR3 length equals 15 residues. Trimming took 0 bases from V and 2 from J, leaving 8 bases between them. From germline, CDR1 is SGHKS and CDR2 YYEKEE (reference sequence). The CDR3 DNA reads TGTGCCAGCAGCTTGGCCCCCTCCAACACCGGGGAGCTGTTTTTT. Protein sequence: CASSLAPSNTGELFF.

Here the CDR3 DNA reads TGTGCCAGCAGCCAAACAGGGAAGTTTGCTGAAGCTTTCTTT. Its translation is CASSQTGKFAEAFF. The genes are TRBV5-6 and TRBJ1-1, with D perhaps matching TRBD1 (6 bases). This CDR3 spans 14 amino acids. The germline V gene encodes CDR1 SGHDT and CDR2 YYEEEE. The V gene lost 4 bases and the J gene lost 6 bases, with 16 bases spanning the gap.

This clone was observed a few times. This CDR3 is CASRTGTSGSGELFF. The CDR3 DNA sequence: TGTGCCAGCAGAACCGGGACTAGCGGGAGCGGGGAGCTGTTTTTT. The V gene is TRBV7-3, the J gene TRBJ2-2; TRBD2 matches 14 bases. This CDR3 spans 15 amino acids. V lost 6 bases to trimming and J lost 7 bases; unmatched junction nucleotides: 4. Germline CDR1 and CDR2: SGHTA and FQGTGA. The full variable domain, with the rest looked up from reference TRBV7-3 and TRBJ2-2, is GAGVSQTPSNKVTEKGKYVELRCDPISGHTALYWYRQSLGQGPEFLIYFQGTGAADDSGLPNDRFFAVRPEGSVSTLKIQRTERGDSAVYLCASRTGTSGSGELFFGEGSRLTVL.

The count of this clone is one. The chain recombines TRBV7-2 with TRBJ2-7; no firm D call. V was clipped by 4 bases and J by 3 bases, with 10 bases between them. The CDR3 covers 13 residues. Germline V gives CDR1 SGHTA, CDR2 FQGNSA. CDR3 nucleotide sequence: TGTGCCAGCAGCTCCGGGTACTACTACGAGCAGTACTTC. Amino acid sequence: CASSSGYYYEQYF.

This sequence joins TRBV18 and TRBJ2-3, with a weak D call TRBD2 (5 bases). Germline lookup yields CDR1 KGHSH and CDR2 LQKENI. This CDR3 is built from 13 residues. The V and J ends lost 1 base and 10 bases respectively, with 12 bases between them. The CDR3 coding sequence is TGTGCCAGCTCACCACTTGGCGGGTTAGCGCAGTATTTT. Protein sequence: CASSPLGGLAQYF.

The CDR3 sequence: CASSPPSLQGDGTEAFF. As DNA, the CDR3 is TGTGCCAGCTCACCACCGTCTCTCCAGGGGGACGGGACTGAAGCTTTCTTT. This chain joins TRBV18 and TRBJ1-1, with 7 bases lining up with TRBD1. The V gene end was trimmed by 0 bases and the J gene end by 5 bases; junction bases not matched to a gene: 12. CDR1 KGHSH and CDR2 LQKENI come from the germline V gene. This CDR3 comprises 17 residues.

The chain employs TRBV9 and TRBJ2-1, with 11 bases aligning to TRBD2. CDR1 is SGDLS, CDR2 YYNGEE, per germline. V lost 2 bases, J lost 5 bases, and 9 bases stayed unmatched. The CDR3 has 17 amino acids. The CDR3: CASSVVAGGPPHNEQFF. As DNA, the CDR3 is TGTGCCAGCAGCGTCGTAGCGGGGGGGCCCCCCCACAATGAGCAGTTCTTC.

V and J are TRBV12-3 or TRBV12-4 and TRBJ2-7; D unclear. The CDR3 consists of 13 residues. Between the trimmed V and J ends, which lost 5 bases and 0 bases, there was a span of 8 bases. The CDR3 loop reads CASSATNSYEQYF. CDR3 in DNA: TGTGCCAGCAGTGCGACAAACTCCTACGAGCAGTACTTC.

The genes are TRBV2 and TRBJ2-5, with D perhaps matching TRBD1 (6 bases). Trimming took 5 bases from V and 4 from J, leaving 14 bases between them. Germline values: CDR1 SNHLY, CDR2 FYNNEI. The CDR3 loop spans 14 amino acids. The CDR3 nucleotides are TGTGCCAGCAGTAAAGGGGCCAGGGGAGAGACCCAGTACTTC. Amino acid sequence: CASSKGARGETQYF.

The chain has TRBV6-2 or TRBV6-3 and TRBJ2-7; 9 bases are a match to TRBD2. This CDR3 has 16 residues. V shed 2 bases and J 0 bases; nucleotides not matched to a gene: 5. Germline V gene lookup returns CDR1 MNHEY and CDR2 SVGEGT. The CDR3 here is CASSYALAGYSYEQYF. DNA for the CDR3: TGTGCCAGCAGTTACGCACTAGCGGGTTACTCCTACGAGCAGTACTTC.

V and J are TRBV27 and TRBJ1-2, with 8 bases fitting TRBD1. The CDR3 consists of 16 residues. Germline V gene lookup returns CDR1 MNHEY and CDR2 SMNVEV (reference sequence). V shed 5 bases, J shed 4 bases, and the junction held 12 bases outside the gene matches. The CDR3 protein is CASSNRQGAATYGYTF. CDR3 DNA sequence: TGTGCCAGCAGTAACCGGCAGGGGGCGGCGACCTATGGCTACACCTTC.

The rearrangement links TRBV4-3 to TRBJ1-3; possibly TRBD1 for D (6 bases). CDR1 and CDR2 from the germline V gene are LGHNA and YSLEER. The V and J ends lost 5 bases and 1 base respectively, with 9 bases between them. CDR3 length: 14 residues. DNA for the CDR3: TGCGCCAGCAGCTTACAGGGATCTGGAAACACCATATATTTT. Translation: CASSLQGSGNTIYF.

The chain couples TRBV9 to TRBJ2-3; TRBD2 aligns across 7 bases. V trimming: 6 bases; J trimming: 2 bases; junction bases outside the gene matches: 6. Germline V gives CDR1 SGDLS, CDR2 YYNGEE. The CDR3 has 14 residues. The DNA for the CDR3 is TGTGCCAGCACCCTTACTAGCGTCACAGATACGCAGTATTTT. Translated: CASTLTSVTDTQYF.

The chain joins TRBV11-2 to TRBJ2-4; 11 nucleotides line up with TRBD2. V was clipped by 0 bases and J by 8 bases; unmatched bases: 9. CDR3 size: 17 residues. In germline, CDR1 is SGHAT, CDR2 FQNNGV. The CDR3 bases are TGTGCCAGCAGCTTAGACGCCCGGCTAGCGGGAGGAGACATTCAGTACTTC. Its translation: CASSLDARLAGGDIQYF.

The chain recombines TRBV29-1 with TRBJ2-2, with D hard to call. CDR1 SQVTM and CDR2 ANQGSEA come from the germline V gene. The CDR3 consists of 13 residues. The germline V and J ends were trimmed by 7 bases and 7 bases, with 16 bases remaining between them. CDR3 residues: CSAHLVAFGELFF. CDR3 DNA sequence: TGCAGCGCCCACCTAGTAGCTTTCGGGGAGCTGTTTTTT.

CDR3 bases: TGTGCCAGCAGCTCGCTATCAGGGGGTGGGGAGCAGTACTTC. It specifies CASSSLSGGGEQYF. J is TRBJ2-7 and V is TRBV13; 7 bases align to TRBD1. Germline V gene lookup returns CDR1 PRHDT and CDR2 FYEKMQ (reference sequence). V shed 4 bases and J 7 bases; nucleotides not matched to a gene: 10. The CDR3 consists of 14 residues.

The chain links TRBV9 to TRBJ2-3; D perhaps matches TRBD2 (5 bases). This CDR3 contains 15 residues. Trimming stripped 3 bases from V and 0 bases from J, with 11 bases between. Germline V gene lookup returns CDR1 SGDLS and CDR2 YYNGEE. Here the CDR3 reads CASSAVAGSTDTQYF. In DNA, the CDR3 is TGTGCCAGCAGCGCCGTGGCGGGTAGCACAGATACGCAGTATTTT.

CDR3 nucleotide sequence: TGTGCCAGCAGCTCCCGACTAGCGGGCACAGATACGCAGTATTTT. This translates into CASSSRLAGTDTQYF. The chain carries TRBV7-6 and TRBJ2-3; 9 bases agree with TRBD2. CDR3 length: 15 residues. The V gene's germline CDR1 is SGHVS and CDR2 FNYEAQ. The ends lost 4 bases at V and 1 base at J; junction bases unmatched: 3.

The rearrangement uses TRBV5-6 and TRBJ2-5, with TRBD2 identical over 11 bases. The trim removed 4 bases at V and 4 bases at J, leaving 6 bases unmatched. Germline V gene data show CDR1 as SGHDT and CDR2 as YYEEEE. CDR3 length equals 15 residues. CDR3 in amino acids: CASSNPGLAVETQYF. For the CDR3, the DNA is TGTGCCAGCAGCAATCCGGGACTAGCGGTAGAGACCCAGTACTTC.

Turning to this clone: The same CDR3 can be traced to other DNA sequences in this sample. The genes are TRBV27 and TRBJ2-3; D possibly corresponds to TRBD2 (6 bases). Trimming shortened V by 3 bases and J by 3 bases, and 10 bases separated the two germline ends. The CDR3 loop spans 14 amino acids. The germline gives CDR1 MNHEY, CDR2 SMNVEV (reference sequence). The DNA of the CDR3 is TGTGCCAGCAGTTTCGGGCTAGCGACAGATACGCAGTATTTT. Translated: CASSFGLATDTQYF.

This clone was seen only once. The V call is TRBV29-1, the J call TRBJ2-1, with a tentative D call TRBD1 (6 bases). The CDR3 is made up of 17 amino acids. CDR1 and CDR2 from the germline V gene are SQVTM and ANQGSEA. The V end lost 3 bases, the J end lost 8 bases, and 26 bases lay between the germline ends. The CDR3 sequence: CSVEDDFGGSSSYEQFF. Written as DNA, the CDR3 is TGCAGCGTTGAGGACGATTTTGGGGGCTCGTCTTCTTATGAGCAGTTCTTC.

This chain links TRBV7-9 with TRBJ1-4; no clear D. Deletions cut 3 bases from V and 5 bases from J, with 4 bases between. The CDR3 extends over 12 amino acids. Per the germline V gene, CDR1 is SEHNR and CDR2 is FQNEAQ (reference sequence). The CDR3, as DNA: TGTGCCAGCAGCTTCGTCAATGAAAAACTGTTTTTT. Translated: CASSFVNEKLFF.

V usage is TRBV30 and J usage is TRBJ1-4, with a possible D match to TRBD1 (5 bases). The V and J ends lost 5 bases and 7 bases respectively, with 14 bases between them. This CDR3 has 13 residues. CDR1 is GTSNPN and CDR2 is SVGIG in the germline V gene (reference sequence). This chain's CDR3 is CAWGHYRGEKLFF. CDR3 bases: TGTGCCTGGGGACACTACCGGGGTGAAAAACTGTTTTTT.

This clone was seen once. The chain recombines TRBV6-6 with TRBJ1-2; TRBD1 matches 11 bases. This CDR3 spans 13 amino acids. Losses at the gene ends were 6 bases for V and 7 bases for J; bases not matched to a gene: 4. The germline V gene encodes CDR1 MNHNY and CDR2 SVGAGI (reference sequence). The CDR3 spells CASRDRGRGGYTF. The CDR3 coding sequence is TGTGCCAGCAGGGACAGGGGGCGAGGTGGCTACACCTTC.

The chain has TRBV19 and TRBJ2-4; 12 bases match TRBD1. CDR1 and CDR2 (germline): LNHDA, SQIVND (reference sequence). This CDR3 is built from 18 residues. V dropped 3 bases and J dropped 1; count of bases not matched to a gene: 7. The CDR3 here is CASSIFGTGGPAKNIQYF. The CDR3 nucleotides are TGTGCCAGTAGTATTTTCGGGACAGGGGGCCCGGCCAAAAACATTCAGTACTTC.